This T cell receptor (beta chain) appears in the sequencing data of a study of memory CD8 T cells in hepatitis C reinfection. About the research overall: HCV reinfection meant a positive HCV RNA test after two negative tests at least 60 days apart. Samples before reinfection came 55 to 20 weeks prior to detection.

Described time point: pre-reinfection, 55 to 20 weeks before reinfection detection. The sorted cells went straight to TCR sequencing with no prior in vitro expansion. Total naive CD8 T cells were sorted as viable CD3+ CD8+ CD45RO- cells from a couple of donors. The sample holds one count of this clone. Only in-frame clones appear in the TCRdb table, and some are missing; sequencing was by immunoSEQ multiplex PCR. The table lists 5,000 to 6,500 clones, 80% to 90% of them singletons. V dropped 6 bases and J dropped 6; count of bases not matched to a gene: 11. This CDR3 spans 15 amino acids. CDR1 is SNHLY and CDR2 is FYNNEI in the germline V gene.

The chain joins TRBV2 to TRBJ2-7; 10 bases are a match to TRBD1. This receptor was identified in a man aged 45-65 years with hepatitis C virus infection. Sequencing was performed on naive CD8+ T cells sorted from blood. In DNA, the CDR3 is TGTGCCAGCAGCCTCCGGGACAGGGGCTCAAGCGAGCAGTACTTC. Encoded protein: CASSLRDRGSSEQYF.